The clone carrying this T cell receptor (beta chain) was counted at least ten times. Antigen specificity is unknown. The data were taken from a study of Graves' ophthalmopathy and Graves' hyperthyroidism. The CDR3 is made up of 15 amino acids. Germline assignment: CDR1 MNHEY and CDR2 SVGEGT. V was cut by 5 bases and J by 0 bases, with 13 bases left in between. The hyperthyroidism patients had a new diagnosis of under 2 months' duration and were aged 18 to 65. Pregnancy or lactation, uncontrolled infections and other autoimmune diseases were grounds for excluding patients. TCR beta CDR3 amplification used RNA transcripts. Scientists carried out first-round RT-PCR using HTBI primers and then a second-round multiplex PCR. TCRdb reprocessed the multiplex PCR reads via MiXCR and lists one record per CDR3 protein. Here the sample spans about 390,000 distinct CDR3 sequences, 15% being singletons. General study points: Ophthalmopathy progression prediction by the model yielded a sensitivity of more than 60% and a specificity of roughly 72%. Blood also harbored most expanded thyroid clonotypes above 0.001 frequency.

The V gene is TRBV6-2 or TRBV6-3, the J gene TRBJ1-1; D not certain. Input material: peripheral blood. The TCR was taken from a woman aged 18 to 35 with stable Graves' hyperthyroidism. The CDR3 reads CASSEPVVMNTEAFF. The CDR3, as DNA: TGTGCCAGCAGTGAGCCAGTGGTCATGAACACTGAAGCTTTCTTT.